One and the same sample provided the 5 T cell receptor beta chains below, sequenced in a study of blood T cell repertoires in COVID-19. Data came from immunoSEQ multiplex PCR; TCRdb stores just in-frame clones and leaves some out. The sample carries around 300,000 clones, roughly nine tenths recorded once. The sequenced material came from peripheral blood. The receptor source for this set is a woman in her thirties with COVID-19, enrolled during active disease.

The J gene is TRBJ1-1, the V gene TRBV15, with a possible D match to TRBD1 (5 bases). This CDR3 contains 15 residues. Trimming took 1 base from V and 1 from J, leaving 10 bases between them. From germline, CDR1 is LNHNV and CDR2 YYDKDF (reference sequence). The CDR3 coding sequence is TGTGCCACCAGCAGAGGGGGGGGTAAGAACACTGAAGCTTTCTTT. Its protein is CATSRGGGKNTEAFF.

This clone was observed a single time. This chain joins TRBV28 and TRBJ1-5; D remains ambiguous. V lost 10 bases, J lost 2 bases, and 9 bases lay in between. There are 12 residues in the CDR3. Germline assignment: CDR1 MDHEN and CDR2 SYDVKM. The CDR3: CATGQGNQPQHF. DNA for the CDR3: TGTGCCACCGGTCAGGGCAATCAGCCCCAGCATTTT.

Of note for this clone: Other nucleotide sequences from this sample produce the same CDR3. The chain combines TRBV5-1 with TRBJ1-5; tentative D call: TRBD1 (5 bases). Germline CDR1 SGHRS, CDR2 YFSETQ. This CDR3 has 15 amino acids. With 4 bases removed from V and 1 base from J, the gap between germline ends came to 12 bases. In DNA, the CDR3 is TGCGCCAGCAGCCTTACGGGGGGGAGCAATCAGCCCCAGCATTTT. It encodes CASSLTGGSNQPQHF.

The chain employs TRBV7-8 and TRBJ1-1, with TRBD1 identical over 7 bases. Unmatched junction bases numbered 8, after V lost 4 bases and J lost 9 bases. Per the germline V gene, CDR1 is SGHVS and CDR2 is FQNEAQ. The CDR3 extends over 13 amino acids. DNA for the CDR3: TGTGCCAGCAGCTCCGGGACAGTAAACCAAGCTTTCTTT. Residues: CASSSGTVNQAFF.

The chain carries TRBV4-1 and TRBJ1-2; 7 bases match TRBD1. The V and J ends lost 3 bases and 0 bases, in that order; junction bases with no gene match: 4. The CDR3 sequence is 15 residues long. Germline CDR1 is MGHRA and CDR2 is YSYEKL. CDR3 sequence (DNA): TGCGCCAGCAGCCAGAGCGGACAGGCTAACTATGGCTACACCTTC. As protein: CASSQSGQANYGYTF.